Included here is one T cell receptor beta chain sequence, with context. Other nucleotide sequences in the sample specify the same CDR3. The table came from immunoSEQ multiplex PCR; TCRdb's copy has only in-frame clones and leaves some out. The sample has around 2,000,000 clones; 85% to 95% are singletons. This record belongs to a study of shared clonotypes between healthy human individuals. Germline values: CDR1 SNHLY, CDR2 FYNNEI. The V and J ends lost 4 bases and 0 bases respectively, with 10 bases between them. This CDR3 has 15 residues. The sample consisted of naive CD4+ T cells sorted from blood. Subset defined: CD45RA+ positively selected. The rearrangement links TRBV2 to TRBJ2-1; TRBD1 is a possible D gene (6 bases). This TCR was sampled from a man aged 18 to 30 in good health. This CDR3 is CASSVQGSSYNEQFF. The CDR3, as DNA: TGTGCCAGCAGTGTACAGGGTAGCTCCTACAATGAGCAGTTCTTC.